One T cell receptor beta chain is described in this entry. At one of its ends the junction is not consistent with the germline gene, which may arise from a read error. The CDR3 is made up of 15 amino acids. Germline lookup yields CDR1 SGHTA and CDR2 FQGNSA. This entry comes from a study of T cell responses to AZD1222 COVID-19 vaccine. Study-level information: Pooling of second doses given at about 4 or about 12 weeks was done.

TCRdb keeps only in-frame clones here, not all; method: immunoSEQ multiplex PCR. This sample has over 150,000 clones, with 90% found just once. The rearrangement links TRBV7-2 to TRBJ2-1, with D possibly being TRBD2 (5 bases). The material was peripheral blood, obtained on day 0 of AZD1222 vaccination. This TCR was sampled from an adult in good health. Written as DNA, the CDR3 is TGTGCCAGCAGCCTAGCATGGTCATCCTACAATGAGCAGTTCTTC. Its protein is CASSLAWSSYNEQFF.